The rows below give T cell receptor beta chains drawn from one sample of a study of blood T cell repertoires in COVID-19. Some clones are missing from TCRdb's copy, which holds only in-frame ones; the method was immunoSEQ multiplex PCR. The sample shows over 150,000 clones, about 80% of them seen only once. The material sequenced was peripheral blood. The receptors originated from an older woman with acute or convalescent COVID-19. Each CDR3 is given with its conserved first and last residue. Some rows have no size entry. The others give once, few or many, or a class for an expanded clone.

J,V,size,CDR3
TRBJ1-3,TRBV18,NA,CASSPRQLDSGNTIYF
TRBJ2-5,TRBV18,NA,CASSPQTGEGTQYF
TRBJ2-7,TRBV6-6,once,CASRKTYDGVYEQYF
TRBJ1-4,TRBV7-2,NA,CASSLVGTGSEKLFF
TRBJ2-3,TRBV7-2,few,CASSWAGGSNTQYF
TRBJ2-2,TRBV5-1,NA,CASSTGLAESNTGELFF
TRBJ2-7,TRBV10-2,NA,CASSESAGLAGKNEQYF
TRBJ2-2,TRBV12-5,few,CASGLVAGGGTGELFF
TRBJ2-3,TRBV6-5,few,CASSYGRETDTQYF
TRBJ1-2,TRBV7-9,NA,CASSPQGIYGYTF
TRBJ1-2,TRBV27,NA,CASSSQLPRTGRLYGYTF
TRBJ2-7,TRBV2,NA,CASKTGPEQYF
TRBJ1-1,TRBV24-1,NA,CATSDSQGPNTEAFF
TRBJ1-1,TRBV13,NA,CASSLRTGVMNTEAFF
TRBJ2-7,TRBV4-1,NA,CASSQSPYNGVGISYEQYF
TRBJ1-2,TRBV12-5,NA,CAPPGGRGYGYTF
TRBJ2-1,TRBV19,NA,CASSIRAGGGNEQFF
TRBJ2-1,TRBV29-1,NA,CSVDVGEVSSYNEQFF
TRBJ2-7,TRBV24-1,NA,CATSETRTGVDEQYF
TRBJ2-7,TRBV5-1,NA,CASSDRDEQYF
TRBJ2-2,TRBV24-1,NA,CATSDLGTGGFGELFF
TRBJ1-4,TRBV7-8,NA,CASSPSNPYGTNEKLFF
TRBJ2-1,TRBV7-8,once,CASSLNSYNEQFF
TRBJ2-3,TRBV5-1,NA,CASSAVDRSTDTQYF
TRBJ2-5,TRBV15,NA,CATSRDLGETQYF
TRBJ2-7,TRBV7-3,NA,CASSLTKTGGGNEQYF
TRBJ1-6,TRBV2,once,CASWTGSVDNSPLHF
TRBJ2-7,TRBV10-3,NA,CAISARAGRGDEQYF
TRBJ1-1,TRBV5-4,NA,CASSYLGELGTEAFF
TRBJ1-1,TRBV10-3,many,CAISDDREVTEAFF
TRBJ2-5,TRBV4-1,NA,CASSPISLAADQETQYF